This T cell receptor (beta chain) was captured by sequencing in a study of regulatory T cells in long-lasting Graves disease. This clonotype was detected only a few times. This CDR3 spans 15 amino acids. Trimming pared 0 bases from V and 8 bases from J, leaving 17 bases between. Looked up from germline, CDR1 is SGHRS and CDR2 is YFSETQ. As to time point: newly diagnosed GD, antithyroid drugs for less than 3 months. PBMCs provided the RNA from which the TCR library was made. According to the study, TCR beta libraries were built with iRepertoire HTBI primers and CDR3-region Arm-PCR. TCRdb reanalysed the multiplex PCR reads using MiXCR and keeps one entry per CDR3 protein. The table lists 550,000 to 700,000 distinct CDR3 sequences, around 15% of them singletons. These data also formed part of another study, on T cells in Graves' hyperthyroidism and ophthalmopathy.

The TCR sequence derives from a man between 18 and 29 years old with Graves disease. This chain joins TRBV5-1 and TRBJ1-2; no reliable D call. The sequencing here drew on peripheral blood mononuclear cells (PBMCs), taken at new diagnosis, from a patient treated with antithyroid drugs. This CDR3 reads CASSLGTGGFRGYTF. CDR3 nucleotide sequence: TGCGCCAGCAGCTTGGGGACCGGAGGCTTTCGGGGCTACACCTTC.